The present entry profiles one T cell receptor beta chain with its context. The data were obtained in a study of blood T cell repertoires in COVID-19. Original data processing: Nucleated cell number was recorded as an estimate derived from reference gene primer amplification. The assay was immunoSEQ multiplex PCR, and TCRdb's table has in-frame clones only and misses some. D and trimming were read from the DNA, whereas the V and J calls and clone size are those reported in that table. The profile shows about 180,000 clones, 89% of them singletons. From germline, CDR1 is SGHAT and CDR2 FQNNGV. V lost 0 bases to trimming and J lost 0 bases; unmatched junction nucleotides: 12. The length of the CDR3 is 20 residues.

The receptor was derived from a man aged 18 to 29 who had recovered from COVID-19. This rearrangement joins TRBV11-2 to TRBJ2-7, with 12 nucleotides matching TRBD2. The sample taken for sequencing was peripheral blood. The CDR3 loop is CASSLDRGLAGQGPSYEQYF. The DNA for the CDR3 is TGTGCCAGCAGCTTAGATCGGGGACTAGCGGGTCAAGGCCCCTCCTACGAGCAGTACTTC.